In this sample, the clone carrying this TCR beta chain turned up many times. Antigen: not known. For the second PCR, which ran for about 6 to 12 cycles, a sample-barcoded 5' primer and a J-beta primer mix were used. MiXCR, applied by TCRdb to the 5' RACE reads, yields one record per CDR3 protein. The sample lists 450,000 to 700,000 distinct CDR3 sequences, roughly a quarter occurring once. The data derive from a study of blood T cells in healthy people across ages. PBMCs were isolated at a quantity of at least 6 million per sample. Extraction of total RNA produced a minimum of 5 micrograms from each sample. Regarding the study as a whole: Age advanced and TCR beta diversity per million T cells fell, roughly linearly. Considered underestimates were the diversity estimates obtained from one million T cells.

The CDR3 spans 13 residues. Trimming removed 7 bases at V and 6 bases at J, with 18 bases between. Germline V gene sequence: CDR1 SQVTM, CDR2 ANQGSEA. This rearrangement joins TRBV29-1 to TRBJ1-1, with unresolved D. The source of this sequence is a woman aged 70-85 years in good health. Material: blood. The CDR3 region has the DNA TGCAGCGCGACGGTCGTCACGAGGTCTGAAGCTTTCTTT. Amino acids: CSATVVTRSEAFF.